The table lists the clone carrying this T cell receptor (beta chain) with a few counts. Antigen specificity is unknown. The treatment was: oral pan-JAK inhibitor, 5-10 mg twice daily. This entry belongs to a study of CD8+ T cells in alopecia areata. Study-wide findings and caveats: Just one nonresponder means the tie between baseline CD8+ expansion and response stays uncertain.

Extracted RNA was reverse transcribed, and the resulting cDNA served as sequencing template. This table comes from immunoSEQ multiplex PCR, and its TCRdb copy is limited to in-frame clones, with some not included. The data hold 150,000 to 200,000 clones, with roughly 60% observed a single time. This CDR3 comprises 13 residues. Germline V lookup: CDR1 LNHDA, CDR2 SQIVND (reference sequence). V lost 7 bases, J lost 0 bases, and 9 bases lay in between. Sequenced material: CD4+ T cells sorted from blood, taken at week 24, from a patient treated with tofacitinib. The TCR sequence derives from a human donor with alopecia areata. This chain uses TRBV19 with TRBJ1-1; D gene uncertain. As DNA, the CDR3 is TGTGCCAGTAAGAGTTCCATGAACACTGAAGCTTTCTTT. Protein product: CASKSSMNTEAFF.